This record concerns one TCR beta chain sequence. Antigen specificity is unknown. The PCR had 60 Vbeta and 13 Jbeta primers. Generated by immunoSEQ multiplex PCR, the TCRdb table keeps only in-frame clones and is missing some. The sample holds fewer than 200,000 clones, roughly 80% seen once. This record comes from a study of cytomegalovirus exposure and HLA in healthy donors. Everyone who donated was a healthy bone marrow donor. Study-level points and caveats: Presence/absence comparisons presumed near-even sequencing depth among donors. There were 150 to 200 TCR beta chains listed as cytomegalovirus-associated.

V lost 2 bases to trimming and J lost 7 bases; unmatched junction nucleotides: 1. Germline values: CDR1 LNHDA, CDR2 SQIVND (reference sequence). The CDR3 runs to 12 residues. This sequence was found in a man aged 50-59 years in good health and CMV-seronegative. The sample was PBMCs. The V call is TRBV19, the J call TRBJ1-2; TRBD1 agrees at 7 bases. CDR3: CASSINRGGYTF. CDR3 sequence (DNA): TGTGCCAGTAGTATAAACAGGGGTGGCTACACCTTC.